A single sample gave rise to the 12 T cell receptor beta chains below, sequenced in a study of blood T cell repertoires in COVID-19. TCRdb keeps only in-frame clones here, not all; method: immunoSEQ multiplex PCR. This sample has tens of thousands of clones; roughly 89% occur once, and the top ten carry approximately 1.2%. Sequenced sample: peripheral blood. The receptors come from a woman older than 75 with acute or convalescent COVID-19.

The rearrangement joins TRBV15 to TRBJ1-4; TRBD1 aligns across 7 bases. V shed 1 base and J 12 bases; nucleotides not matched to a gene: 8. The CDR3 is made up of 14 amino acids. Germline V gene data show CDR1 as LNHNV and CDR2 as YYDKDF (reference sequence). CDR3 bases: TGTGCCACCAGCAGAGGATATACCAGGGGGGAACTGTTTTTT. This gives the protein CATSRGYTRGELFF.

The chain combines TRBV7-2 with TRBJ2-7; maybe TRBD1 (5 bases). Germline V gene data show CDR1 as SGHTA and CDR2 as FQGNSA. This CDR3 region has 16 residues. V was pared by 3 bases and J by 0 bases, with 15 bases between. The CDR3 DNA reads as TGTGCCAGCAGCTTGGACAACCAAGTTGCCTCCTACGAGCAGTACTTC. This sequence encodes CASSLDNQVASYEQYF.

This clone appeared once. J is TRBJ2-7 and V is TRBV30; 8 nucleotides match TRBD1. CDR3 size: 14 residues. The trim removed 3 bases at V and 6 bases at J, leaving 10 bases unmatched. Germline CDR1 is GTSNPN and CDR2 is SVGIG (reference sequence). The CDR3 sequence is CAWSGIRGLGEQYF. Here the CDR3 DNA reads TGTGCCTGGAGCGGGATCAGGGGGCTAGGCGAGCAGTACTTC. The whole variable domain, filled in from reference TRBV30 and TRBJ2-7, reads SQTIHQWPATLVQPVGSPLSLECTVEGTSNPNLYWYRQAAGRGLQLLFYSVGIGQISSEVPQNLSASRPQDRQFILSSKKLLLSDSGFYLCAWSGIRGLGEQYFGPGTRLTVT.

The chain couples TRBV5-1 to TRBJ2-3, with D hard to call. Germline assignment: CDR1 SGHRS and CDR2 YFSETQ. Trimming shortened V by 4 bases and J by 2 bases, and 8 bases separated the two germline ends. This CDR3 comprises 13 residues. The CDR3 DNA reads as TGCGCCAGCAGCGGAGCAATCACAGATACGCAGTATTTT. Amino acids: CASSGAITDTQYF.

The J gene is TRBJ2-1, the V gene TRBV4-1; D not resolved. Per the germline V gene, CDR1 is MGHRA and CDR2 is YSYEKL. The CDR3 loop spans 14 amino acids. V gave up 1 base and J gave up 8 bases, with 12 bases separating them. CDR3 region: CASSQATRLDEQFF. The CDR3 coding sequence is TGCGCCAGCAGCCAAGCTACGAGGTTAGATGAGCAGTTCTTC.

This clone was observed a single time. The junction departs from germline at one end; a sequencing error may be responsible. The chain employs TRBV19 and TRBJ1-6; D perhaps matches TRBD1 (5 bases). Per germline, CDR1 LNHDA and CDR2 SQIVND (reference sequence). The CDR3 is 13 amino acids. CDR3: CVSRDFRESPLHF. CDR3 coding DNA: TGTGTCAGTAGGGATTTCAGGGAATCACCCCTCCACTTT.

V gene TRBV28 combines with J gene TRBJ1-1; D uncertain. The length of the CDR3 is 15 residues. Germline V lookup: CDR1 MDHEN, CDR2 SYDVKM. With 3 bases removed from V and 0 bases from J, the gap between germline ends came to 11 bases. The CDR3 sequence is CASSFVSAMNTEAFF. The CDR3 bases are TGTGCCAGCAGTTTTGTGTCTGCTATGAACACTGAAGCTTTCTTT.

This chain links TRBV4-2 with TRBJ1-3; 9 nucleotides align to TRBD1. Germline loops: CDR1 LGHNA, CDR2 YNFKEQ. There are 16 residues in the CDR3. The V and J ends lost 6 bases and 8 bases, in that order; junction bases with no gene match: 14. The CDR3 reads CASSSPGQGVSDTIYF. CDR3 nucleotide sequence: TGTGCCAGCAGTTCTCCGGGACAGGGAGTGTCGGACACCATATATTTT.

V and J are TRBV2 and TRBJ2-2; D may be TRBD1 (5 bases). Germline CDR1 is SNHLY and CDR2 is FYNNEI. The CDR3 consists of 14 residues. Deletions cut 3 bases from V and 6 bases from J, with 11 bases between. Here the CDR3 DNA reads TGTGCCAGCAGTGACCGAACAGGAGCCGGGGAGCTGTTTTTT. It specifies CASSDRTGAGELFF.

The sample holds one count of this clone. The chain couples TRBV6-5 to TRBJ2-1, with D maybe TRBD2 (6 bases). This CDR3 has 15 residues. The V gene's germline CDR1 is MNHEY and CDR2 SVGAGI. Deletions cut 7 bases from V and 7 bases from J, with 20 bases between. CDR3: CASILAPALRNEQFF. DNA for the CDR3: TGTGCCAGCATACTAGCTCCAGCGTTGAGGAATGAGCAGTTCTTC.

The rearrangement joins TRBV7-2 to TRBJ2-1; 7 bases align to TRBD2. Germline V gene data show CDR1 as SGHTA and CDR2 as FQGNSA. J gave up 5 bases and V 2 bases, and 6 bases lay outside the gene matches. The CDR3 is made up of 15 amino acids. CDR3 protein: CASSLRLAGHNEQFF. In DNA form, the CDR3 reads TGTGCCAGCAGCTTAAGACTAGCAGGACACAATGAGCAGTTCTTC.

The rearrangement uses TRBV7-2 and TRBJ2-2; the match to TRBD1 covers 8 bases. CDR1 and CDR2 (germline): SGHTA, FQGNSA. This CDR3 contains 18 residues. The V segment lost 2 bases and the J segment 5 bases; nucleotides outside the gene matches: 13. CDR3 residues: CASSLRFLDRGWTGELFF. The CDR3 nucleotides are TGTGCCAGCAGCTTAAGGTTTCTTGACAGGGGTTGGACCGGGGAGCTGTTTTTT.